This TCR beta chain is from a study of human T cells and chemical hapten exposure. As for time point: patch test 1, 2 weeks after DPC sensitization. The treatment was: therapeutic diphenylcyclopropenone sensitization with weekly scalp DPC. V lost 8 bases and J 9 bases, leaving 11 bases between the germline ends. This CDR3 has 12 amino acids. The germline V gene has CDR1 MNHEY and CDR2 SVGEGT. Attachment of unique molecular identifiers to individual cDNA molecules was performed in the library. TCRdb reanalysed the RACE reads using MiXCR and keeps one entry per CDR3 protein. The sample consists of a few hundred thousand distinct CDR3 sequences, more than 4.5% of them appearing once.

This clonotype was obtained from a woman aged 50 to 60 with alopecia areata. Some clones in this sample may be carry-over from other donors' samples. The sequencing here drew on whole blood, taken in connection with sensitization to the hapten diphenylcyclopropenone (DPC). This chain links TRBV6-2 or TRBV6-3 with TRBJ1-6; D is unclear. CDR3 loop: CASFRLGSPLHF. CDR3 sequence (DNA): TGTGCCAGCTTTAGACTGGGTTCACCCCTCCACTTT.